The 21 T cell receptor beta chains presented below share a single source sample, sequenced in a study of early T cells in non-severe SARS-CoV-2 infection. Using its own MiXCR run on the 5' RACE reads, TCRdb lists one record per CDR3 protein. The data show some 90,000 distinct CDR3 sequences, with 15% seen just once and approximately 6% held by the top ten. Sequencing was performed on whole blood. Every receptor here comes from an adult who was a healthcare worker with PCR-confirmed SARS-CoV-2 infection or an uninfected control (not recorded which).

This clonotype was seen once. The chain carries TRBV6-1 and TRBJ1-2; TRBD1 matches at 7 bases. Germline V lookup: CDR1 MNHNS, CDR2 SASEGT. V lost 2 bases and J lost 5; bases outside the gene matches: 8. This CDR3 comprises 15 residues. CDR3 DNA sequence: TGTGCCAGCAGTGAACCCGGGACAGCCGCGTATGGCTACACCTTC. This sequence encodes CASSEPGTAAYGYTF.

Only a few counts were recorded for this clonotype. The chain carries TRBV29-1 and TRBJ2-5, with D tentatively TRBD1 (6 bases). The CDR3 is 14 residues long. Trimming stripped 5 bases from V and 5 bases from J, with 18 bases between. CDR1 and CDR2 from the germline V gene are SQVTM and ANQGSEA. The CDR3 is CSVKHTGTDETQYF. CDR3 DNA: TGCAGCGTTAAGCACACAGGGACGGATGAGACCCAGTACTTC. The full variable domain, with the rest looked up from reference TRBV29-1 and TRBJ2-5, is SAVISQKPSRDICQRGTSLTIQCQVDSQVTMMFWYRQQPGQSLTLIATANQGSEATYESGFVIDKFPISRPNLTFSTLTVSNMSPEDSSIYLCSVKHTGTDETQYFGPGTRLLVL.

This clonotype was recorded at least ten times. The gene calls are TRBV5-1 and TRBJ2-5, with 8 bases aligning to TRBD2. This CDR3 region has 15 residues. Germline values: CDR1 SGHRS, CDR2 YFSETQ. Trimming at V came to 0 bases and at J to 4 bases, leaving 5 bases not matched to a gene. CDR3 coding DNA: TGCGCCAGCAGCTTGGACGGGAGGGCCAGAGAGACCCAGTACTTC. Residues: CASSLDGRARETQYF.

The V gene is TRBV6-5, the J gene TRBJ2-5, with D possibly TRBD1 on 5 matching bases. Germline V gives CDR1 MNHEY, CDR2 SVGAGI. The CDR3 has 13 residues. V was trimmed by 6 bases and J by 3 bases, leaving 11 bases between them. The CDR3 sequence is CASRRQPKETQYF. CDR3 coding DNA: TGTGCCAGCAGGAGACAGCCTAAAGAGACCCAGTACTTC.

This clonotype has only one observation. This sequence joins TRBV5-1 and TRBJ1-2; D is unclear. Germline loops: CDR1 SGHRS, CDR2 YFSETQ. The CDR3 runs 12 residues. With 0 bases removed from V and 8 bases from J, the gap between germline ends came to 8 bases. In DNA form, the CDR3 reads TGCGCCAGCAGCTTGGTGAGCGGGGGCTACACCTTC. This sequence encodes CASSLVSGGYTF.

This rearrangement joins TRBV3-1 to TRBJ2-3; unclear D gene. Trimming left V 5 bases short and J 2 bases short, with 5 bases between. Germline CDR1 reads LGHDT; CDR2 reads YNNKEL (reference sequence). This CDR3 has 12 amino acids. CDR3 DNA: TGTGCCAGCAGCTTTAACACAGATACGCAGTATTTT. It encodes CASSFNTDTQYF.

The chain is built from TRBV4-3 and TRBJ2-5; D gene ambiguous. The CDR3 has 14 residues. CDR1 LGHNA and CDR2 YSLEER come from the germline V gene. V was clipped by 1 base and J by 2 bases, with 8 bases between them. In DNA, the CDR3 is TGCGCCAGCAGCCAAGTGGCATATCAAGAGACCCAGTACTTC. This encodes CASSQVAYQETQYF.

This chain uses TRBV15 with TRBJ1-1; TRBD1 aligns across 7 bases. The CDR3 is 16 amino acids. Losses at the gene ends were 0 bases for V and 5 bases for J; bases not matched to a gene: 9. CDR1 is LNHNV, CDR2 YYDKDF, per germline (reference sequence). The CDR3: CATSRDRSGGRTEAFF. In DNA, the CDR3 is TGTGCCACCAGCAGAGATCGATCAGGGGGGCGAACTGAAGCTTTCTTT. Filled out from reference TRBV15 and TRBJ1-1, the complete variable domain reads DAMVIQNPRYQVTQFGKPVTLSCSQTLNHNVMYWYQQKSSQAPKLLFHYYDKDFNNEADTPDNFQSRRPNTSFCFLDIRSPGLGDTAMYLCATSRDRSGGRTEAFFGQGTRLTVV.

CDR3 protein: CASSLWRQGRYNSPLHF. The CDR3 DNA follows: TGTGCCAGCAGCTTATGGCGTCAGGGGCGATATAATTCACCCCTCCACTTT. The rearrangement joins TRBV7-2 to TRBJ1-6; the D gene is possibly TRBD1 (6 bases). The CDR3 covers 17 residues. Germline assignment: CDR1 SGHTA and CDR2 FQGNSA. V gave up 2 bases and J gave up 4 bases, with 15 bases separating them.

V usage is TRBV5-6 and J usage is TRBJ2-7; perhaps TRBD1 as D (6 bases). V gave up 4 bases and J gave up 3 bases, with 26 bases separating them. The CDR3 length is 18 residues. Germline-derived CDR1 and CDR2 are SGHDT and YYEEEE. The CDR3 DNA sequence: TGTGCCAGCAGCAACACAGGGAAGACATGCCCCAAGGTCTACGAGCAGTACTTC. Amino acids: CASSNTGKTCPKVYEQYF. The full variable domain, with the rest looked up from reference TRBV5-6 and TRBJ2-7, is DAGVTQSPTHLIKTRGQQVTLRCSPKSGHDTVSWYQQALGQGPQFIFQYYEEEERQRGNFPDRFSGHQFPNYSSELNVNALLLGDSALYLCASSNTGKTCPKVYEQYFGPGTRLTVT.

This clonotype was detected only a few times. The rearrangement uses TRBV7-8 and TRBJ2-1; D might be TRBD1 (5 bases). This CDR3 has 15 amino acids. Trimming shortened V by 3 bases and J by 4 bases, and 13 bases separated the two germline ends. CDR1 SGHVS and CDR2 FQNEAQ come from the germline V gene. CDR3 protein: CASSFTRALYNEQFF. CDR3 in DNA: TGTGCCAGCAGCTTTACCAGGGCATTGTACAATGAGCAGTTCTTC.

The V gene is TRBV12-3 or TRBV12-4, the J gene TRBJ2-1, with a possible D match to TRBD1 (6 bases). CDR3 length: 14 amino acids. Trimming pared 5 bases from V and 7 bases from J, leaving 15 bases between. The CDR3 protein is CASSPQTGGNEQFF. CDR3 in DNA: TGTGCCAGCAGTCCGCAGACAGGTGGGAATGAGCAGTTCTTC.

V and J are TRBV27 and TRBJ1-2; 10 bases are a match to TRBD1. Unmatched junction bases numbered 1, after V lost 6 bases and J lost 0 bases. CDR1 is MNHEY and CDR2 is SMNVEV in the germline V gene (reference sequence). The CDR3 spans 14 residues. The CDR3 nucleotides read TGTGCCAGCAGGACAGGGGGCGCTAACTATGGCTACACCTTC. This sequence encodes CASRTGGANYGYTF.

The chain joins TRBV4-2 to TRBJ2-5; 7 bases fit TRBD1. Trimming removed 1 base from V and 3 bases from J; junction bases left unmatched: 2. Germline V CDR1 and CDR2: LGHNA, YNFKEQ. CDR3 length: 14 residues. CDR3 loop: CASSQGGGEETQYF. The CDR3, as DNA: TGTGCCAGCAGCCAAGGAGGGGGCGAAGAGACCCAGTACTTC.

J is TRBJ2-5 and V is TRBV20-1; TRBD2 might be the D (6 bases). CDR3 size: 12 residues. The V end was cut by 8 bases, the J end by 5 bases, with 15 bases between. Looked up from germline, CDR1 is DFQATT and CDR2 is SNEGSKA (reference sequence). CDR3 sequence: CSSRENGETQYF. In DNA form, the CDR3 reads TGCAGTAGTCGGGAGAATGGTGAGACCCAGTACTTC.

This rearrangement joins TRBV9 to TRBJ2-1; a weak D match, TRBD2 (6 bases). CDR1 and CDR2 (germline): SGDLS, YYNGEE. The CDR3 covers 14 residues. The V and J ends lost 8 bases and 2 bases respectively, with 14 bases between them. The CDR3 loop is CASGGLAPYNEQFF. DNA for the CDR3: TGTGCCAGTGGGGGACTCGCGCCCTACAATGAGCAGTTCTTC. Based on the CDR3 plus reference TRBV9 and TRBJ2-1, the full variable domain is DSGVTQTPKHLITATGQRVTLRCSPRSGDLSVYWYQQSLDQGLQFLIQYYNGEERAKGNILERFSAQQFPDLHSELNLSSLELGDSALYFCASGGLAPYNEQFFGPGTRLTVL.

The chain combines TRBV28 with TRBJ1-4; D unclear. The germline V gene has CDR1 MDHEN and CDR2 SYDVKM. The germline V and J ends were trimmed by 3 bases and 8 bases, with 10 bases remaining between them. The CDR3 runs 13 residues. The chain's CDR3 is CASSLGRLEKLFF. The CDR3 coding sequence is TGTGCCAGCAGTTTGGGCAGGCTCGAAAAACTGTTTTTT.

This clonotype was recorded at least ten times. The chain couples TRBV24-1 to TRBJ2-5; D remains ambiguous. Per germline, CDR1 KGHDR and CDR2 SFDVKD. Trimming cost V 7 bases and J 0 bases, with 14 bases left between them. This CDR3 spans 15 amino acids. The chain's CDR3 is CATSPSRPYQETQYF. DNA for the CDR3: TGTGCCACCAGCCCCTCCAGGCCGTACCAAGAGACCCAGTACTTC.

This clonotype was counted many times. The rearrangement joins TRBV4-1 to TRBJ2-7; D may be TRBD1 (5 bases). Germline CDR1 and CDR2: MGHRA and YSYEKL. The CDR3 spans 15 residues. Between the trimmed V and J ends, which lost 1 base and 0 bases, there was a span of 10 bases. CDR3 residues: CASSQGQGSSYEQYF. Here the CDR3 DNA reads TGCGCCAGCAGCCAAGGTCAGGGTTCCTCCTACGAGCAGTACTTC.

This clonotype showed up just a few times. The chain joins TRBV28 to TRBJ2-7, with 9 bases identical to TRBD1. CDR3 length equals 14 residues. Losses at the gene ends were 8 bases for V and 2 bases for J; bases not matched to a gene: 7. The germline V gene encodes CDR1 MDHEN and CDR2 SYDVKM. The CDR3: CASAPGQGPYEQYF. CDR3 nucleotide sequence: TGTGCCAGCGCACCGGGACAGGGACCCTACGAGCAGTACTTC.

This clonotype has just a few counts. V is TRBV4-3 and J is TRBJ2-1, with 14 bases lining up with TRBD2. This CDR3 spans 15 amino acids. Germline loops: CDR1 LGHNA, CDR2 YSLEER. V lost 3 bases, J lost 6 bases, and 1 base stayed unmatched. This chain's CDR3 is CASSHGTSGSNEQFF. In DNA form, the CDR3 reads TGCGCCAGCAGCCACGGGACTAGCGGGAGCAATGAGCAGTTCTTC.